This entry features one T cell receptor beta chain sequence. These data originate in a study of blood T cell repertoires in COVID-19. Overall study context: From the United States, Italy and Spain came samples of acute and convalescent COVID-19.

V dropped 2 bases and J dropped 1 base, with 10 bases sitting between them. The V gene's germline CDR1 is MNHEY and CDR2 SMNVEV (reference sequence). The CDR3 is 15 residues long. Repertoires were generated with immunoSEQ multiplex PCR, while TCRdb's copy carries only in-frame clones and drops some. This sample has about 36,000 clones; 81% occur once, and the top ten carry roughly 40%. This chain connects TRBV27 to TRBJ2-3; no clear D gene. The sequence was obtained from a human donor in a cohort sampled during active or convalescent COVID-19. The donor label of this sample is uncertain. The sequenced material came from peripheral blood. CDR3 protein: CASSLQPGGTDTQYF. The CDR3, as DNA: TGTGCCAGCAGTTTACAACCCGGAGGCACAGATACGCAGTATTTT.